The T cell receptor (beta chain) described here comes from a study of T cells after yellow fever vaccination (dated by TCRdb to the late 2010s). For the wider study: Libraries from fractions with low cell numbers were prepared with the SMART-Seq v4 Ultra Low Input RNA kit. Bulk TCR alpha and beta repertoires were sequenced longitudinally to track T-cell clones before and after primary and booster YFV17D yellow fever vaccination. The cohort comprised two healthy male donors, one aged 18 to 30 and one aged 30 to 40 years. Blood was collected at multiple timepoints before and after primary and secondary immunization, and bulk PBMC replicates and cell subsets were isolated.

Results and caveats for the whole study, not just this receptor: After the booster, most clones that had expanded after primary vaccination were detected again (approximately 95% of CD4 and around 88% of CD8), suggesting broad maintenance of memory. Computational filtering was needed because FACS-sorted repertoires could contain abundant contaminating clonotypes from the bulk population. A small fraction of clonotypes showed up in both the CD4 and CD8 compartments, probably as a result of convergent recombination. Only two donors were included in the study, so the extent to which the findings can be generalized is limited. Compared with the primary T-cell response, the secondary T-cell response was faster but weaker, reaching its peak on day 5 rather than on day 15.

Explained via the paper, the treatment or condition label denotes: live attenuated yellow fever vaccine strain. At each blood-draw timepoint, two biological replicates of bulk PBMCs were collected. PBMCs were isolated from peripheral blood using a standard Ficoll-Paque protocol. TriZol was used to extract RNA from bulk PBMCs, CD4 and CD8 fractions, and dextramer-positive and dextramer-negative fractions. This clonotype was observed many times. Its target antigen remains unknown. No qualities accompany the bases; no much larger clone lies one base away. Data came from an Illumina NovaSeq 6000. TCR cDNA was made using 5'RACE template switching, a step that added a universal primer site and unique molecular identifiers. cDNA synthesis was primed from both the TCR alpha and TCR beta constant segments. Two PCR steps were used to amplify libraries, with sample barcodes and sequencing adapters being added in the second step. Sequencing of the libraries was done on either Illumina HiSeq 2500 (2x100 bp) or NovaSeq (2x150 bp). The original methods were these. MIGEC handled demultiplexing of reads and collapsing into UMI consensus sequences, while MiXCR performed V(D)J alignment. Using edgeR on replicate PBMC samples, clonotypes were called vaccine-responding if FDR was below 0.01 and the log2 fold change was above 5 up to day 15. Each bulk clonotype was labeled CD4 or CD8 based on which sequenced repertoire, CD4 or CD8, contained the clonotype at higher abundance. In TCRdb, the public reads were trimmed at Q25 with fastp and aligned with MiXCR, with productive beta chains retained. Rows are combined by CDR3 protein, so each entry shows the most common genes and DNA. The V and J calls and clone size are TCRdb's, not the authors'. For this sample the table gives some 400,000 distinct CDR3 sequences, of which around 20% were detected only once. The biggest ten clones account for 15% to 20% of the sample.

Spanning cysteine to phenylalanine, the CDR3 consists of 12 amino acids. Just the 36-base CDR3 DNA is kept, in frame starting at base 1. The germline V gene provides CDR1 KGHDR and CDR2 SFDVKD. At the junction V is shortened by 7 bases and J by 9 bases, with 15 bases in between. This chain joins TRBV24-1 to TRBJ2-7; TRBD1 might be the D gene, on 5 matching bases. The origin of this receptor is a man aged 18 to 35 who received the YFV17D yellow fever vaccine. Sequencing was performed on PBMCs, taken before the yellow fever booster vaccination. The CDR3 region reads CATRTEQDGQYF. The DNA is TGTGCCACCAGGACAGAACAAGACGGGCAGTACTTC.